This TCR beta chain was obtained from a study of shared clonotypes between healthy human individuals. Overall study context: CD4 naive and memory got three plates each, CD8 naive two, CD8 memory one. Findings and caveats of the study: The diversity represented, both genetic and in exposure history, was limited by few donors.

CD8 memory comprised CD45RO+ plus CCR7-negative CD45RA+ TemRA cells. About this clone itself: No antigen is known for it.

Clones were read by immunoSEQ multiplex PCR, and TCRdb kept only the in-frame ones, dropping some. Of approximately 110,000 clones in the sample, around two thirds were seen once. Trimming pared 2 bases from V and 5 bases from J, leaving 13 bases between. The CDR3 sequence is 13 residues long. CDR1 and CDR2 from the germline V gene are SQVTM and ANQGSEA. The sequenced sample was memory CD8+ T cells sorted from blood. Subset defined: CD45RO+ cells pooled with CCR7-negative TemRA cells. The V call is TRBV29-1, the J call TRBJ2-7, with a weak D call TRBD2 (6 bases). This clonotype originated in a woman in her 30s in good health. The CDR3 spells CSVELWEADEQYF. The CDR3 DNA is TGCAGCGTTGAATTGTGGGAGGCAGACGAGCAGTACTTC.